What follows are 20 T cell receptor beta chains derived from one specimen sequenced in a study of tumor and adjacent non-tumor tissue in lung cancer. The library came from three nested PCR rounds adapted from ARM-PCR protocols. TCRdb passed the multiplex PCR reads through MiXCR, listing each CDR3 protein once. The sample has 90,000 to 120,000 distinct CDR3 sequences, 60% to 80% seen once; the top ten hold roughly 19%. This sample's RNA came from whole unsorted tissue. The normal lung tissue was taken more than 3 cm from the tumor edge. Sequenced input: distant non-tumor lung tissue. Receptors originate from a man in his thirties or forties with non-small cell lung cancer.

Details on this clonotype: The conserved final phenylalanine or tryptophan is absent from the CDR3, which likely points to a read error. This rearrangement joins TRBV11-2 to TRBJ1-1; D gene uncertain. The germline V gene has CDR1 SGHAT and CDR2 FQNNGV. Trimming took off 2 bases at V and 3 bases at J, with 7 bases between the two ends. This CDR3 is built from 13 residues. CDR3 sequence (DNA): TGTGCCAGCAGCTTAACTCACTACACTGAAGCTTTCCTT. Its protein is CASSLTHYTEAFL.

The rearrangement links TRBV20-1 to TRBJ2-1, with a tentative D call TRBD2 (5 bases). Per the germline V gene, CDR1 is DFQATT and CDR2 is SNEGSKA (reference sequence). CDR3 length: 13 amino acids. Trimming stripped 4 bases from V and 9 bases from J, with 16 bases between. The CDR3 protein is CSAMASMHSEQFF. The CDR3 nucleotides are TGCAGTGCTATGGCTAGCATGCACAGTGAGCAGTTCTTC.

Ten or more counts support this clonotype. The chain is built from TRBV4-2 and TRBJ2-5, with D unresolved. V lost 1 base and J lost 2, with 11 bases in between. This CDR3 region has 15 residues. The germline V gene has CDR1 LGHNA and CDR2 YNFKEQ. CDR3: CASSQGSSSQETQYF. The CDR3, as DNA: TGTGCCAGCAGCCAAGGAAGCTCTAGTCAAGAGACCCAGTACTTC.

This clonotype showed up just once. The J gene is TRBJ2-3, the V gene TRBV20-1, with 8 bases matching TRBD1. The J segment lost 3 bases and the V segment lost 5 bases, leaving 7 bases of the junction unmatched. The CDR3 extends over 14 amino acids. Germline assignment: CDR1 DFQATT and CDR2 SNEGSKA (reference sequence). The CDR3 DNA follows: TGCAGTGCTCATATGGGGACAGGAACAGATACGCAGTATTTT. Amino acid sequence: CSAHMGTGTDTQYF.

Concerning this clonotype itself: This sequence may be a read error, since a much larger clone differs from it by one base. The chain combines TRBV6-6 with TRBJ2-5; 8 bases align to TRBD2. In germline, CDR1 is MNHNY, CDR2 SVGAGI (reference sequence). The CDR3 consists of 15 residues. Losses at the gene ends were 2 bases for V and 3 bases for J; bases not matched to a gene: 5. CDR3 protein: CASSYRGGVEETQYF. The CDR3 region has the DNA TGTGCCAGCAGTTACCGGGGGGGCGTGGAAGAGACCCAGTACTTC.

This clonotype appeared many times. V is TRBV4-1 and J is TRBJ1-5; no reliable D call. CDR3 length: 13 residues. V gave up 0 bases and J gave up 9 bases, with 9 bases separating them. CDR1 MGHRA and CDR2 YSYEKL come from the germline V gene. The CDR3 loop reads CASSQDLGAPQHF. The CDR3 coding sequence is TGCGCCAGCAGCCAAGATTTGGGAGCGCCCCAGCATTTT.

This clonotype occurred a few times. At one end, the junction sequence differs from germline, possibly due to a read error. This chain connects TRBV5-1 to TRBJ2-1, with TRBD1 matching over 7 bases. This CDR3 has 14 amino acids. The germline CDR1 and CDR2 sequences are SGHRS and YFSETQ. The CDR3 nucleotides read TGCGCCAGCAGCTTAGGGGGCTCCTACAATGAGCAGATCTTC. As protein: CASSLGGSYNEQIF. Drawing the rest from reference TRBV5-1 and TRBJ2-1, the complete variable domain is KAGVTQTPRYLIKTRGQQVTLSCSPISGHRSVSWYQQTPGQGLQFLFEYFSETQRNKGNFPGRFSGRQFSNSRSEMNVSTLELGDSALYLCASSLGGSYNEQIFGPGTRLTVL.

This clonotype was counted a few times. This clone may be a read error of a much larger clone one base away. The chain has TRBV12-3 or TRBV12-4 and TRBJ1-1; no clear D gene. The CDR3 covers 13 residues. DNA for the CDR3: TGTGCCAACAGTTTGGTGATCAACACTGAAGCTTTCTTT. It is translated as CANSLVINTEAFF.

This chain joins TRBV12-3 or TRBV12-4 and TRBJ1-5; D gene unclear. The DNA end lines up better with TRBJ2-3; the J call may be wrong. The CDR3 extends over 13 amino acids. CDR3 in DNA: TGTGCCAGTAGTATTCCTCCCAGCCCGCCCCAGTATTTT. Encoded protein: CASSIPPSPPQYF.

V usage is TRBV6-5 and J usage is TRBJ1-6, with 8 bases fitting TRBD1. V dropped 7 bases and J dropped 7; count of bases not matched to a gene: 9. From germline, CDR1 is MNHEY and CDR2 SVGAGI. This CDR3 comprises 15 residues. The DNA of the CDR3 is TGTGCCAGCAACTCCCCGTGGACAGGGAATTCACCCCTCCACTTT. It encodes CASNSPWTGNSPLHF.

V and J are TRBV29-1 and TRBJ1-1, with D maybe TRBD1 (5 bases). The CDR3 runs to 12 residues. CDR1 and CDR2 (germline): SQVTM, ANQGSEA. The CDR3 here is CSVRDGHTEAFF. CDR3 bases: TGCAGTGTTAGGGACGGACACACTGAAGCTTTCTTT.

On this clonotype itself: Being one base from a much bigger clone, this may be a read error. This chain connects TRBV30 to TRBJ1-2; 7 nucleotides match TRBD1. Germline CDR1 GTSNPN, CDR2 SVGIG (reference sequence). The CDR3 extends over 13 amino acids. The CDR3: CAWSGDSNYDYTF. In DNA, the CDR3 is TGTGCCTGGAGTGGGGACAGTAACTATGACTACACCTTC.

This clonotype showed up many times. This chain uses TRBV20-1 with TRBJ1-6, with 8 bases lining up with TRBD1. The CDR3 sequence is 16 residues long. The ends lost 0 bases at V and 7 bases at J; junction bases unmatched: 8. Germline CDR1 reads DFQATT; CDR2 reads SNEGSKA (reference sequence). This CDR3 is CSARDFLTGENSPLHF. The DNA of the CDR3 is TGCAGTGCTAGAGATTTTTTGACAGGGGAGAATTCACCCCTCCACTTT.

The chain combines TRBV7-2 with TRBJ2-3; 10 positions agree with TRBD1. CDR3 length: 16 residues. Unmatched junction bases numbered 11, after V lost 6 bases and J lost 5 bases. The germline V gene has CDR1 SGHTA and CDR2 FQGNSA. The CDR3, as DNA: TGTGCCAGCAGATTATTACCCGGACAGGGGGGAGATACGCAGTATTTT. Residues: CASRLLPGQGGDTQYF. Full variable domain (missing parts from reference TRBV7-2 and TRBJ2-3): GAGVSQSPSNKVTEKGKDVELRCDPISGHTALYWYRQSLGQGLEFLIYFQGNSAPDKSGLPSDRFSAERTGGSVSTLTIQRTQQEDSAVYLCASRLLPGQGGDTQYFGPGTRLTVL.

Concerning this clonotype: A read error may account for a junction end that differs from germline. The chain joins TRBV20-1 to TRBJ2-5; TRBD2 might be the D (7 bases). The germline CDR1 and CDR2 sequences are DFQATT and SNEGSKA (reference sequence). The CDR3 runs to 12 residues. The CDR3 nucleotides are TGCAGTGCTAAAGCGGGACAAGAGAACCAGTACTTC. Residues: CSAKAGQENQYF.

Details on this clonotype: A read error may explain this, as a much larger clone is one base away. V gene TRBV28 combines with J gene TRBJ2-1, with D hard to call. V dropped 3 bases and J dropped 6 bases, with 12 bases sitting between them. The CDR3 totals 14 residues. Germline V lookup: CDR1 MDHEN, CDR2 SYDVKM. The CDR3 region is CASSLGQFANEQFF. The CDR3 DNA reads TGTGCCAGCAGTTTGGGTCAGTTCGCCAATGAGCAGTTCTTC.

The rearrangement links TRBV6-5 to TRBJ2-7, with TRBD1 matching over 7 bases. V lost 5 bases and J lost 0; bases outside the gene matches: 7. CDR1 MNHEY and CDR2 SVGAGI come from the germline V gene. CDR3 length: 15 amino acids. The CDR3 nucleotides are TGTGCCAGCAGTCGAGGACAGGAGCCCTCCTACGAGCAGTACTTC. This codes for CASSRGQEPSYEQYF.

As to this clonotype: The junction departs from germline at one end; a sequencing error may be responsible. This rearrangement joins TRBV6-2 or TRBV6-3 to TRBJ1-5; 8 bases fit TRBD1. CDR1 MNHEY and CDR2 SVGEGT come from the germline V gene. The CDR3 loop spans 14 amino acids. The CDR3, as DNA: TGTGTCAGCAGTTCAGGACAGGGTGTTCAGCCCCAGCATTTT. It yields the protein CVSSSGQGVQPQHF.

This chain connects TRBV6-5 to TRBJ1-5; D is possibly TRBD1 (6 bases). This CDR3 is 18 amino acids long. From germline, CDR1 is MNHEY and CDR2 SVGAGI. Trimming stripped 9 bases from V and 2 bases from J, with 26 bases between. The CDR3 region is CASTYSRPGRGGNQPQHF. The CDR3 nucleotides are TGTGCCAGTACTTACTCCAGGCCCGGGAGGGGGGGCAATCAGCCCCAGCATTTT.

This clonotype showed up many times. V and J are TRBV6-2 or TRBV6-3 and TRBJ2-7; D may match TRBD1 or TRBD2 (5 bases each). Germline CDR1 is MNHEY and CDR2 is SVGEGT. This CDR3 is built from 14 residues. Trimming cost V 0 bases and J 6 bases, with 12 bases left between them. The CDR3 DNA is TGTGCCAGCAGTTACTCAGGGACGGACCTCGAGCAGTACTTC. Its protein is CASSYSGTDLEQYF.